A single sample is the source of the 31 T cell receptor beta chains below, sequenced in a study of blood T cell repertoires in COVID-19 (dated by TCRdb to the early 2020s). Library preparation was by the immunoSEQ multiplex PCR assay. Not all clones reach the TCRdb copy of this immuneACCESS table, which keeps in-frame sequences only. Checked studies attribute under half of the gap to unresolved V genes and leave the rest unexplained. The sample data list approximately 45,000 clones, and about 90% of these were observed just once. Together, the top ten hold 1% to 1.5% of the sample. Sequenced sample: peripheral blood. These receptors all stem from a woman in her thirties or forties with acute or convalescent COVID-19.

This chain connects TRBV20-1 to TRBJ2-5; 11 bases map to TRBD2. Germline V gene data show CDR1 as DFQATT and CDR2 as SNEGSKA (reference sequence). The length of the CDR3 is 12 residues. Unmatched junction bases numbered 1, after V lost 3 bases and J lost 7 bases. The CDR3 nucleotides read TGCAGTGCTAGTCTAGCGGGAGGGACCCAGTACTTC. Protein sequence: CSASLAGGTQYF.

The genes are TRBV7-9 and TRBJ2-2; TRBD2 is a possible D gene (5 bases). The CDR3 spans 14 residues. Trimming left V 2 bases short and J 3 bases short, with 7 bases between. CDR1 and CDR2 (germline): SEHNR, FQNEAQ (reference sequence). CDR3 DNA: TGTGCCAGCAGCTTATTCGGGGACACCGGGGAGCTGTTTTTT. Amino acid sequence: CASSLFGDTGELFF.

The chain is built from TRBV28 and TRBJ2-1; the D is unclear. The length of the CDR3 is 14 residues. Germline V gene sequence: CDR1 MDHEN, CDR2 SYDVKM. Trimming left V 3 bases short and J 4 bases short, with 10 bases between. CDR3 loop: CASSLVRRYNEQFF. CDR3 in DNA: TGTGCCAGCAGTTTGGTGCGCCGATACAATGAGCAGTTCTTC.

The rearrangement joins TRBV4-1 to TRBJ2-3; 7 bases map to TRBD1. Germline assignment: CDR1 MGHRA and CDR2 YSYEKL. The CDR3 sequence is 18 residues long. Unmatched junction bases numbered 11, after V lost 0 bases and J lost 2 bases. CDR3 DNA: TGCGCCAGCAGCCAAGATTCGGTGAACAGGGGATACACAGATACGCAGTATTTT. Translation: CASSQDSVNRGYTDTQYF.

The chain joins TRBV7-2 to TRBJ2-5; D is perhaps TRBD2 (5 bases). The CDR3 extends over 11 amino acids. Germline CDR1 and CDR2: SGHTA and FQGNSA. Here the CDR3 DNA reads TGTGCGGTCGGGGAGAGAGAGACCCAGTACTTC. Its translation is CAVGERETQYF.

This clone appeared a few times. This sequence joins TRBV2 and TRBJ1-5; 7 positions agree with TRBD1. Unmatched junction bases numbered 8, after V lost 2 bases and J lost 4 bases. The CDR3 covers 16 residues. Germline loops: CDR1 SNHLY, CDR2 FYNNEI. CDR3 nucleotide sequence: TGTGCCAGCAGTGAATCTGGCAGGGGGAAGAATCAGCCCCAGCATTTT. Its translation is CASSESGRGKNQPQHF.

The rearrangement links TRBV6-4 to TRBJ1-1; possibly TRBD1 for D (6 bases). The germline V gene encodes CDR1 MRHNA and CDR2 SNTAGT. V shed 8 bases and J shed 0 bases, with 16 bases lying between them. The CDR3 is made up of 15 amino acids. CDR3 DNA sequence: TGTGCCAGCTCCAGGGGCTCCTTAATGAACACTGAAGCTTTCTTT. Protein product: CASSRGSLMNTEAFF.

The genes are TRBV19 and TRBJ2-1; the D gene is possibly TRBD1 (5 bases). The germline V and J ends were trimmed by 3 bases and 7 bases, with 16 bases remaining between them. CDR3 size: 15 residues. Looked up from germline, CDR1 is LNHDA and CDR2 is SQIVND (reference sequence). For the CDR3, the DNA is TGTGCCAGTAGTATTAAAGGGCAGGGCAAGAATGAGCAGTTCTTC. Its translation: CASSIKGQGKNEQFF.

The chain has TRBV5-1 and TRBJ2-3; the match to TRBD2 covers 11 bases. Germline CDR1 is SGHRS and CDR2 is YFSETQ. V shed 6 bases, J shed 2 bases, and the junction held 5 bases outside the gene matches. The CDR3 sequence is 15 residues long. In DNA, the CDR3 is TGCGCCAGCACCCGGGGACTAGCGGCCACAGATACGCAGTATTTT. Protein: CASTRGLAATDTQYF.

V is TRBV30 and J is TRBJ1-1; 9 bases map to TRBD1. CDR3 length: 12 amino acids. V was clipped by 8 bases and J by 4 bases; unmatched bases: 5. Looked up from germline, CDR1 is GTSNPN and CDR2 is SVGIG (reference sequence). The CDR3 coding sequence is TGTGCCAGGACAGGGGAGTTCACTGAAGCTTTCTTT. This translates into CARTGEFTEAFF.

The chain recombines TRBV28 with TRBJ1-1, with TRBD1 identical over 9 bases. CDR1 and CDR2 (germline): MDHEN, SYDVKM. Unmatched junction bases numbered 9, after V lost 6 bases and J lost 10 bases. The CDR3 loop spans 13 amino acids. CDR3 loop: CASSLRDRVGAFF. The CDR3 DNA sequence: TGTGCCAGCAGCCTCCGGGACAGGGTGGGAGCTTTCTTT.

The chain is built from TRBV28 and TRBJ1-5; 7 bases align to TRBD1. This CDR3 region has 14 residues. Per germline, CDR1 MDHEN and CDR2 SYDVKM. Germline trimming cut 4 bases from V and 6 bases from J; bases unmatched to any gene: 6. The CDR3 DNA reads as TGTGCCAGCAGTTCTAGGGGGCGAAGTCAGCCCCAGCATTTT. It yields the protein CASSSRGRSQPQHF.

This chain links TRBV10-3 with TRBJ2-5, with TRBD1 matching over 8 bases. V lost 8 bases, J lost 1 base, and 6 bases stayed unmatched. The CDR3 length is 14 residues. The germline CDR1 and CDR2 sequences are ENHRY and SYGVKD. CDR3 coding DNA: TGTGCCATCTCGAAGACAGGGGCCCAAGAGACCCAGTACTTC. This codes for CAISKTGAQETQYF.

This sequence joins TRBV5-6 and TRBJ1-1; D gene uncertain. V lost 4 bases to trimming and J lost 0 bases, with 13 bases between them. Germline V CDR1 and CDR2: SGHDT, YYEEEE. The CDR3 is made up of 15 amino acids. CDR3 sequence: CASSTLTFMNTEAFF. The CDR3 region has the DNA TGTGCCAGCAGCACCCTCACTTTCATGAACACTGAAGCTTTCTTT.

The CDR3 sequence: CASSEQGRNSPLHF. As DNA, the CDR3 is TGTGCCAGCAGCGAACAGGGGCGGAATTCACCCCTCCACTTT. The rearrangement joins TRBV28 to TRBJ1-6, with 7 bases identical to TRBD1. V was clipped by 6 bases and J by 7 bases; unmatched bases: 6. Per germline, CDR1 MDHEN and CDR2 SYDVKM. The CDR3 runs 14 residues.

J is TRBJ1-4 and V is TRBV28; 7 bases fit TRBD1. CDR3 size: 14 residues. The germline CDR1 and CDR2 sequences are MDHEN and SYDVKM. J gave up 5 bases and V 7 bases, and 7 bases lay outside the gene matches. CDR3 amino acids: CASIRRTGNEKLFF. The CDR3 bases are TGTGCCAGCATAAGGAGGACAGGAAATGAAAAACTGTTTTTT.

The rearrangement uses TRBV28 and TRBJ1-5, with 9 nucleotides matching TRBD1. CDR3 length equals 16 residues. After removal of 2 bases from V and 1 base from J, the junction contained 3 bases not matched to a gene. Germline-derived CDR1 and CDR2 are MDHEN and SYDVKM. CDR3: CASSLLQGASNQPQHF. As DNA, the CDR3 is TGTGCCAGCAGTTTACTACAGGGGGCGAGCAATCAGCCCCAGCATTTT.

V and J are TRBV9 and TRBJ2-1; 8 bases match TRBD2. Germline-derived CDR1 and CDR2 are SGDLS and YYNGEE. The CDR3 contains 15 residues. V shed 4 bases and J 5 bases; nucleotides not matched to a gene: 8. In nucleotides, the CDR3 is TGTGCCAGCAGCCCCGACGGGAGGGGGGACAATGAGCAGTTCTTC. Translating it yields CASSPDGRGDNEQFF.

The chain is built from TRBV7-9 and TRBJ1-5, with TRBD1 matching 7 bases. J lost 7 bases, V lost 3 bases, and 6 bases had no gene match. CDR3 length equals 14 residues. Germline-derived CDR1 and CDR2 are SEHNR and FQNEAQ (reference sequence). The CDR3 coding sequence is TGTGCCAGCAGCTTCCGGGACAGCACACAGCCCCAGCATTTT. Translated, it gives CASSFRDSTQPQHF.

CDR3 DNA sequence: TGCGCCAGCAGCTTGTCTGGACTAGCGGTAACGGATACGCAGTATTTT. Translation: CASSLSGLAVTDTQYF. The chain combines TRBV5-1 with TRBJ2-3; 10 bases are shared with TRBD2. Germline loops: CDR1 SGHRS, CDR2 YFSETQ. CDR3 length equals 16 residues. The V and J ends lost 1 base and 6 bases, in that order; junction bases with no gene match: 8.

The gene calls are TRBV7-2 and TRBJ1-4, with D maybe TRBD1 (5 bases). The V end lost 5 bases, the J end lost 7 bases, and 26 bases lay between the germline ends. Germline V gives CDR1 SGHTA, CDR2 FQGNSA. The CDR3 extends over 18 amino acids. CDR3 nucleotides: TGTGCCAGCAGCATAGAATTTCCCGGGACTTCGAAAAGTGAAAAACTGTTTTTT. Its translation is CASSIEFPGTSKSEKLFF. Filled out from reference TRBV7-2 and TRBJ1-4, the complete variable domain reads GAGVSQSPSNKVTEKGKDVELRCDPISGHTALYWYRQSLGQGLEFLIYFQGNSAPDKSGLPSDRFSAERTGGSVSTLTIQRTQQEDSAVYLCASSIEFPGTSKSEKLFFGSGTQLSVL.

V and J are TRBV14 and TRBJ1-3, with unresolved D. V gave up 3 bases and J gave up 2 bases, with 5 bases separating them. The germline V gene encodes CDR1 SGHDN and CDR2 FVKESK. CDR3 length: 13 amino acids. Here the CDR3 reads CASSHSAGNTIYF. As DNA, the CDR3 is TGTGCCAGCAGCCATTCTGCTGGAAACACCATATATTTT.

This clone came up a few times. The chain recombines TRBV28 with TRBJ1-2; D not certain. The germline V gene has CDR1 MDHEN and CDR2 SYDVKM. V gave up 3 bases and J gave up 2 bases, with 7 bases separating them. The CDR3 loop spans 13 amino acids. The CDR3 is CASSLSQNYGYTF. CDR3 nucleotide sequence: TGTGCCAGCAGTTTGTCACAGAACTATGGCTACACCTTC.

The chain joins TRBV18 to TRBJ1-4, with D perhaps TRBD1 (5 bases). The CDR3 is 13 amino acids. V was cut by 5 bases and J by 8 bases, with 12 bases left in between. The germline V gene encodes CDR1 KGHSH and CDR2 LQKENI. The CDR3 sequence: CASSMAGEEKLFF. The CDR3 coding sequence is TGTGCCAGCTCAATGGCGGGGGAGGAAAAACTGTTTTTT.

This chain uses TRBV7-2 with TRBJ2-1, with TRBD2 matching 8 bases. The V and J ends lost 2 bases and 4 bases, in that order; junction bases with no gene match: 4. Germline lookup yields CDR1 SGHTA and CDR2 FQGNSA. The CDR3 is 15 residues long. The CDR3 nucleotides are TGTGCCAGCAGCTTAACTAGCGGCCCTTACAATGAGCAGTTCTTC. Its translation: CASSLTSGPYNEQFF. The entire variable domain, with the rest obtained from reference TRBV7-2 and TRBJ2-1, is as follows: GAGVSQSPSNKVTEKGKDVELRCDPISGHTALYWYRQSLGQGLEFLIYFQGNSAPDKSGLPSDRFSAERTGGSVSTLTIQRTQQEDSAVYLCASSLTSGPYNEQFFGPGTRLTVL.

This clone was seen more than once but under ten times. V is TRBV2 and J is TRBJ1-6; no clear D gene. Germline CDR1 reads SNHLY; CDR2 reads FYNNEI. The germline V and J ends were trimmed by 6 bases and 7 bases, with 13 bases remaining between them. The CDR3 has 14 residues. CDR3 coding DNA: TGTGCCAGCAGGACCGGGTCACGGAATTCACCCCTCCACTTT. Amino acids: CASRTGSRNSPLHF. Full variable domain (remainder filled in from reference TRBV2 and TRBJ1-6): EPEVTQTPSHQVTQMGQEVILRCVPISNHLYFYWYRQILGQKVEFLVSFYNNEISEKSEIFDDQFSVERPDGSNFTLKIRSTKLEDSAMYFCASRTGSRNSPLHFGNGTRLTVT.

The V call is TRBV6-4, the J call TRBJ2-7, with D perhaps TRBD1 (6 bases). Trimming took 7 bases from V and 0 from J, leaving 19 bases between them. The CDR3 runs to 16 residues. Per the germline V gene, CDR1 is MRHNA and CDR2 is SNTAGT. In DNA form, the CDR3 reads TGTGCCAGCAAAGTCCCGCGACAGGCGAGCTCCTACGAGCAGTACTTC. It translates to CASKVPRQASSYEQYF.

V gene TRBV24-1 combines with J gene TRBJ2-3, with D perhaps TRBD2 (7 bases). Germline values: CDR1 KGHDR, CDR2 SFDVKD. The CDR3 sequence is 16 residues long. V shed 6 bases and J shed 2 bases, with 17 bases lying between them. For the CDR3, the DNA is TGTGCCACCAGTCTCCCGGGGGCGGGGGACACAGATACGCAGTATTTT. Protein product: CATSLPGAGDTDTQYF.

The chain combines TRBV15 with TRBJ1-1; TRBD1 aligns across 8 bases. The CDR3 contains 14 residues. V lost 6 bases to trimming and J lost 1 base; unmatched junction nucleotides: 4. From germline, CDR1 is LNHNV and CDR2 YYDKDF (reference sequence). This CDR3 is CATRAGGENTEAFF. CDR3 coding DNA: TGTGCCACCAGGGCAGGGGGCGAGAACACTGAAGCTTTCTTT.

This chain's CDR3 is CASGVRFGGEKLFF. CDR3 DNA sequence: TGTGCCAGCGGTGTACGGTTTGGGGGGGAAAAACTGTTTTTT. The chain couples TRBV28 to TRBJ1-4; the D gene is possibly TRBD1 (5 bases). V was clipped by 8 bases and J by 8 bases, with 18 bases between them. Per the germline V gene, CDR1 is MDHEN and CDR2 is SYDVKM. This CDR3 spans 14 amino acids.

The chain couples TRBV9 to TRBJ2-1; 7 nucleotides match TRBD2. This CDR3 has 16 residues. The germline CDR1 and CDR2 sequences are SGDLS and YYNGEE. V dropped 0 bases and J dropped 2; count of bases not matched to a gene: 5. CDR3 sequence (DNA): TGTGCCAGCAGCGTAGTTGGGGGAGGGCCCTACAATGAGCAGTTCTTC. Translated: CASSVVGGGPYNEQFF.